The entry below describes one T cell receptor (beta chain). The antigen remains undetermined. The source of the sample is a study of molecular identifiers for immune sequencing clone quantification. Study-level points and caveats: Spiked TCR RNA from one Jurkat cell reportedly showed up when mixed among 950,000 to 1,000,000 naive cells. Clones that had above 20 RNA copies took up over 98% of effector molecules but under 1% in naive cells.

Generation of bulk TCR libraries relied on previously described methods and listed TCR primers. In TCRdb, the PCR reads were re-called with MiXCR into one record per CDR3 protein. Of nearly 650,000 distinct CDR3 sequences in the sample, about 25% are singletons; the top ten hold 0.75% to 0.8%. As CD8+CD4-CCR7+CD45RA+ cells, naive CD8 T cells were sorted. Looked up from germline, CDR1 is DFQATT and CDR2 is SNEGSKA (reference sequence). The CDR3 totals 14 residues. With V trimmed by 6 bases and J by 2 bases, 7 bases remained unmatched. The sample was naive CD8+ T cells from blood, with Jurkat cell RNA spiked in. This sample's subset: FACS-sorted CD8+CD4-CCR7+CD45RA+ naive T cells. The sequence derives from a human donor in good health. Some libraries in this study had Jurkat cell RNA spiked in. V and J are TRBV20-1 and TRBJ2-7; 10 bases map to TRBD2. The CDR3 coding sequence is TGCAGTGCCGTAAAAGCGGGAGGGCCCTACGAGCAGTACTTC. Its protein product is CSAVKAGGPYEQYF.